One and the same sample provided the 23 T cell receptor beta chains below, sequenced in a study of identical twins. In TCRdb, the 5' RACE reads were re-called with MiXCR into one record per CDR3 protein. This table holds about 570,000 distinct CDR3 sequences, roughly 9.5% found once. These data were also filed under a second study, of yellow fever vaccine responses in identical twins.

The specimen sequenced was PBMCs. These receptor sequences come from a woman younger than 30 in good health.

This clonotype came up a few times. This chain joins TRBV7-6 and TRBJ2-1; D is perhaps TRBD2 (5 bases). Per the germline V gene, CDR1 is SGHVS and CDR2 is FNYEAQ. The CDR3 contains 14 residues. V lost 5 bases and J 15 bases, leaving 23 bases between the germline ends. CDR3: CASSPIEGPEGPFF. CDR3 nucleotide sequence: TGTGCCAGCAGCCCCATCGAGGGCCCCGAAGGACCGTTCTTC.

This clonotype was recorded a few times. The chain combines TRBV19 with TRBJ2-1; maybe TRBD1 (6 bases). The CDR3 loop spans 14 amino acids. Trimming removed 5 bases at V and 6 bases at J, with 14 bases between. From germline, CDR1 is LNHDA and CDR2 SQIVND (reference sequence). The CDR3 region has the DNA TGTGCCAGTAGTCCCGCGACAGGACTCAATGAGCAGTTCTTC. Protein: CASSPATGLNEQFF.

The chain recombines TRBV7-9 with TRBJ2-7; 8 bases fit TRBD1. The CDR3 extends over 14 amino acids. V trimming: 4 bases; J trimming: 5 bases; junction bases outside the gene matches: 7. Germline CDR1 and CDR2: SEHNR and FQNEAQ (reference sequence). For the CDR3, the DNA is TGTGCCAGCAGCTCCGCCGACAGGGGAGACGAGCAGTACTTC. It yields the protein CASSSADRGDEQYF.

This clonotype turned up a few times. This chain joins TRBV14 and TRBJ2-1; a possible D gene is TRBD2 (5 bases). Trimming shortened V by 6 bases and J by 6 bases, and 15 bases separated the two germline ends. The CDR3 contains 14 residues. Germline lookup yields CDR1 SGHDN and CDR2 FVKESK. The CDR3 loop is CASRPVLASNEQFF. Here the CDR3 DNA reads TGTGCCAGCAGACCGGTATTAGCGAGCAATGAGCAGTTCTTC.

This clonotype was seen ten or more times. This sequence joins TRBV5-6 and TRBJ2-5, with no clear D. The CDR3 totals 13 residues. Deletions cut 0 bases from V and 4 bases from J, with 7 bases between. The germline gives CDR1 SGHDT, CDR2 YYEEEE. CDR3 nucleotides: TGTGCCAGCAGCTTGGCCGTCCCAGAGACCCAGTACTTC. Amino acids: CASSLAVPETQYF.

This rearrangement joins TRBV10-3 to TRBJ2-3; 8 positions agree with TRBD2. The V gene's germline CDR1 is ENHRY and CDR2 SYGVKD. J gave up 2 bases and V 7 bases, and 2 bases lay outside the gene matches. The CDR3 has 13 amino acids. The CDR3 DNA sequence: TGTGCCATCAAACTAGCGGCCACAGATACGCAGTATTTT. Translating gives CAIKLAATDTQYF.

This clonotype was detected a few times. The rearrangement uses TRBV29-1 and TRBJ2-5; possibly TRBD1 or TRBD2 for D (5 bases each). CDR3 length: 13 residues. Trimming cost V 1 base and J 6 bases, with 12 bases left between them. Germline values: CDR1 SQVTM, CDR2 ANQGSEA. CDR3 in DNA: TGCAGCGTTGAAGGAGGGCAGGGACAGACCCAGTACTTC. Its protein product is CSVEGGQGQTQYF.

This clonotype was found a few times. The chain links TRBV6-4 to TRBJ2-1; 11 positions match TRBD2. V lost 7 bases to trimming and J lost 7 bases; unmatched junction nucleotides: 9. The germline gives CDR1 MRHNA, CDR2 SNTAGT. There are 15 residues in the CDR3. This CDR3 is CASTITSGSRNEQFF. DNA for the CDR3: TGTGCCAGCACGATCACTAGCGGGAGCAGGAATGAGCAGTTCTTC.

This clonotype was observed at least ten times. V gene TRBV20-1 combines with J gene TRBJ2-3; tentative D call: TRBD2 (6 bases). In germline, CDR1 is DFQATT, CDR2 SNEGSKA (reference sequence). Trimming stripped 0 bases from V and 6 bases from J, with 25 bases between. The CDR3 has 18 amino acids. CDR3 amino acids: CSARDNKLAEDPPDTQYF. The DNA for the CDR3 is TGCAGTGCTAGAGATAACAAACTAGCCGAAGACCCCCCCGATACGCAGTATTTT.

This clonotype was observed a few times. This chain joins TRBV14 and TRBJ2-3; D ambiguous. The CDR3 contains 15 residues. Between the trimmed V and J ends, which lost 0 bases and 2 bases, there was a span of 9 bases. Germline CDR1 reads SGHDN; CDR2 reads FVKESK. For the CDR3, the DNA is TGTGCCAGCAGCCAAGAGGGGATTCTCACAGATACGCAGTATTTT. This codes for CASSQEGILTDTQYF.

The CDR3 sequence is CASSLPGGAQYF. The CDR3 nucleotides are TGTGCCAGCAGCCTCCCGGGGGGGGCCCAGTACTTC. The chain links TRBV5-5 to TRBJ2-5, with 8 bases lining up with TRBD2. The germline gives CDR1 SGHKS, CDR2 YYEKEE (reference sequence). V shed 4 bases, J shed 9 bases, and the junction held 5 bases outside the gene matches. CDR3 length: 12 residues.

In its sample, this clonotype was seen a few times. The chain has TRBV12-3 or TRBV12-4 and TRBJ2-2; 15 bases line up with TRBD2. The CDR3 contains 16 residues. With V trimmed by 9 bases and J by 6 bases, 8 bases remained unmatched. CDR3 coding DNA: TGTGCCAGTGGACTAGCGGGGGGGAGGGTCCCCGGGGAGCTGTTTTTT. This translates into CASGLAGGRVPGELFF.

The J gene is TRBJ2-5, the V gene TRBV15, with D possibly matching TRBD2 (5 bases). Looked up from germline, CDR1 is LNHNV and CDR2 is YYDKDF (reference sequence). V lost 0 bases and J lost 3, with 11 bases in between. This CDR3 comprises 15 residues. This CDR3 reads CATSRDPREEETQYF. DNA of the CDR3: TGTGCCACCAGCAGAGACCCCCGGGAAGAAGAGACCCAGTACTTC.

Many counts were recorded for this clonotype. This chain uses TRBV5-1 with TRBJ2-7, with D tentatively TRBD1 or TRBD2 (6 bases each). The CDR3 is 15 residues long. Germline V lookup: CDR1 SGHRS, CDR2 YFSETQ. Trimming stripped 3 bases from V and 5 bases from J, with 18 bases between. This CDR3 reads CASSYHRAGEDEQYF. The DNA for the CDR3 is TGCGCCAGCAGCTACCACAGGGCTGGGGAGGACGAGCAGTACTTC. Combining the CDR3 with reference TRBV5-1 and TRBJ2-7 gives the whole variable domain KAGVTQTPRYLIKTRGQQVTLSCSPISGHRSVSWYQQTPGQGLQFLFEYFSETQRNKGNFPGRFSGRQFSNSRSEMNVSTLELGDSALYLCASSYHRAGEDEQYFGPGTRLTVT.

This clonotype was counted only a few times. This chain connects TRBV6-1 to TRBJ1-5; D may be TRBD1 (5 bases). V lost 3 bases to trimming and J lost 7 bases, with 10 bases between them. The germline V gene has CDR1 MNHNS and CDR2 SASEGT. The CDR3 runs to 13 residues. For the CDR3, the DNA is TGTGCCAGCAGTGATGTTTGGGGGCAGCCCCAGCATTTT. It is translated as CASSDVWGQPQHF.

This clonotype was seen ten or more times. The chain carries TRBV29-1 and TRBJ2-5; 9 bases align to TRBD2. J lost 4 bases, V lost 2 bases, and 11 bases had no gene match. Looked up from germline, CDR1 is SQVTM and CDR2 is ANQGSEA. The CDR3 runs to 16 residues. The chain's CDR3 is CSVEPSSGAGVETQYF. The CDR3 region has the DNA TGCAGCGTTGAACCCTCTAGCGGGGCTGGAGTAGAGACCCAGTACTTC. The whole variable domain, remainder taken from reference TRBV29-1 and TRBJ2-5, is SAVISQKPSRDICQRGTSLTIQCQVDSQVTMMFWYRQQPGQSLTLIATANQGSEATYESGFVIDKFPISRPNLTFSTLTVSNMSPEDSSIYLCSVEPSSGAGVETQYFGPGTRLLVL.

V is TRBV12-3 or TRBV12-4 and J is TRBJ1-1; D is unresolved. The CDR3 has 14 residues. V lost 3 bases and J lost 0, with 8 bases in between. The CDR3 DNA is TGTGCCAGCAGTTTTGGGATAATGAACACTGAAGCTTTCTTT. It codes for CASSFGIMNTEAFF.

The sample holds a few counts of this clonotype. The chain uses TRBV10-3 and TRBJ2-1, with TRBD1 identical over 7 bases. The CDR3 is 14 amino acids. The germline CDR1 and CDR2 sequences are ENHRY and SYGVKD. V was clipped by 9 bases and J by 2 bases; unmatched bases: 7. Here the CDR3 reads CAISGTVTYNEQFF. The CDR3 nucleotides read TGTGCCATTTCCGGGACAGTTACCTACAATGAGCAGTTCTTC.

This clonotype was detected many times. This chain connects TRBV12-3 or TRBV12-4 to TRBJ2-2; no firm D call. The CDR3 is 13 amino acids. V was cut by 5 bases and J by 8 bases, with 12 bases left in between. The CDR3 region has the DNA TGTGCCAGCAGTGGGGAAGAACAGGGGGAGCTGTTTTTT. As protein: CASSGEEQGELFF.

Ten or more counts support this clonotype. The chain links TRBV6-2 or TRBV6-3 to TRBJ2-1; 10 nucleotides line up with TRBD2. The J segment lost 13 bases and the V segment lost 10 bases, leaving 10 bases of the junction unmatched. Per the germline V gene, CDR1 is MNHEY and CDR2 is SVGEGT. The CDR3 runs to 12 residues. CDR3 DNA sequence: TGTGCCACCGAGCTTCTAGCGGGAGCACAGTTCTTC. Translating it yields CATELLAGAQFF.

Here the CDR3 DNA reads TGCGCCAGCAGCTCCTTAGGGACAGGGGTCGAGACCCAGTACTTC. Translated: CASSSLGTGVETQYF. The rearrangement links TRBV5-1 to TRBJ2-5, with 10 bases fitting TRBD1. CDR1 SGHRS and CDR2 YFSETQ come from the germline V gene. V shed 3 bases, J shed 5 bases, and the junction held 7 bases outside the gene matches. This CDR3 spans 15 amino acids.

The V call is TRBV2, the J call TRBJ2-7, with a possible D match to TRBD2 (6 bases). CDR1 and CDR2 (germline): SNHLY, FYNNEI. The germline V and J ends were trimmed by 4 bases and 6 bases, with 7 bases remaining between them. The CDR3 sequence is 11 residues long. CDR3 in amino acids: CASSGGAEQYF. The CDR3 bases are TGTGCCAGCAGTGGCGGGGCCGAGCAGTACTTC.

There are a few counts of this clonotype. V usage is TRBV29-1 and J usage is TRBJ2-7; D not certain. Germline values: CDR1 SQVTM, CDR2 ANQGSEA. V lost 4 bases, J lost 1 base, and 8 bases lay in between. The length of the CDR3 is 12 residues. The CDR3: CSVGHGSYEQYF. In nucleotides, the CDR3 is TGCAGCGTTGGGCACGGATCCTACGAGCAGTACTTC.